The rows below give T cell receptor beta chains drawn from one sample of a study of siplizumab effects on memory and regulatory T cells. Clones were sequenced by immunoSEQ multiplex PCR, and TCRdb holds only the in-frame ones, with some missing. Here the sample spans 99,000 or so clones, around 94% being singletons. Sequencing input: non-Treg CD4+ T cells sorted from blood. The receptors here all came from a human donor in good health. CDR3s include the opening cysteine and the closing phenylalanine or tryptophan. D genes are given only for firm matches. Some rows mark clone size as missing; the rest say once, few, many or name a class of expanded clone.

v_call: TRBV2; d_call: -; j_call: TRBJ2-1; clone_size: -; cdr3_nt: TGTGCCAGCAGTCGAGGGTACAATGAGCAGTTCTTC; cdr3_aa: CASSRGYNEQFF
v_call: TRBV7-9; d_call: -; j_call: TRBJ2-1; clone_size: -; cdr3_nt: TGTGCCAGCAGCTGGACCGGAAGTGAGCAGTTCTTC; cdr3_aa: CASSWTGSEQFF
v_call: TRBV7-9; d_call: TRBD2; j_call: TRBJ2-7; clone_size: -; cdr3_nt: TGTGCCAGCAGCTCCGGGACTACGTACGAGCAGTACTTC; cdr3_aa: CASSSGTTYEQYF
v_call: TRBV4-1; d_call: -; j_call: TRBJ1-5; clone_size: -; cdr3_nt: TGCGCCAGCAGCCAAGAAGGAGTTGTAGGAGTCGGATTTCAGCCCCAGCATTTT; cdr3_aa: CASSQEGVVGVGFQPQHF
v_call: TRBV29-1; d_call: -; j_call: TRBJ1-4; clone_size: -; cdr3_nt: TGCAGCGTTGAGGGCAGAAAGGGAAATGAACTGTTTTTT; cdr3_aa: CSVEGRKGNELFF
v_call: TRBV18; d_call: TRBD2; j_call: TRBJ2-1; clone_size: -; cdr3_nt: TGTGCCAGCTCAACGGTAGCGGGCTCCTACAATGAGCAGTTCTTC; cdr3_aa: CASSTVAGSYNEQFF
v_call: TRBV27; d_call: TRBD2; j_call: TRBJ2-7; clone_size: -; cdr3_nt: TGTGCCAGCAGTTTATTATCTAGCGGGACTTCCTACGAGCAGTACTTC; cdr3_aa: CASSLLSSGTSYEQYF
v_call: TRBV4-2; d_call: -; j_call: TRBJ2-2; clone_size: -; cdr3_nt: TGTGCCAGCAGCCAAGAAGTGCGTTACACCGGGGAGCTGTTTTTT; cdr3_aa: CASSQEVRYTGELFF
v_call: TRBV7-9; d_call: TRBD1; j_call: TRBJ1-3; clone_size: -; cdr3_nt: TGTGCCACAACACAGGGGGCCTCTGGAAACACCATATATTTT; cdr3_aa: CATTQGASGNTIYF
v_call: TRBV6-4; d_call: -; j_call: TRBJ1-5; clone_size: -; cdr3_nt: TGTGCCAGCAGTGACAGACAAGGTCAGCCCCAGCATTTT; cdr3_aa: CASSDRQGQPQHF
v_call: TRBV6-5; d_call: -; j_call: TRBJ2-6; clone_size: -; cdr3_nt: TGTGCCAGCAGTTACGAGGGGGCTGGGGCCAACGTCCTGACTTTC; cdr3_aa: CASSYEGAGANVLTF
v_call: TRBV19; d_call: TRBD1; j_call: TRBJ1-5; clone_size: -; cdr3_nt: TGTGCCAGTCGGGACAGGGGTTTGAGCAATCAGCCCCAGCATTTT; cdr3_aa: CASRDRGLSNQPQHF
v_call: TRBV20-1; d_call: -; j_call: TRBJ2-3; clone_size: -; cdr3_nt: TGCAGTGCTAGCCAGACAGATACGCAGTATTTT; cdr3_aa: CSASQTDTQYF
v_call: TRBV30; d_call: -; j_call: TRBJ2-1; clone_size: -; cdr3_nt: TGTGCCTGGAGCCCCGGGGGGCTCTCCTACAATGAGCAGTTCTTC; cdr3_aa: CAWSPGGLSYNEQFF
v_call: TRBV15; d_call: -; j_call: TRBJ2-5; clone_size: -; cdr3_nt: TGTGCCACCAGCAGAGTCAGGGAAGAGACCCAGTACTTC; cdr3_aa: CATSRVREETQYF
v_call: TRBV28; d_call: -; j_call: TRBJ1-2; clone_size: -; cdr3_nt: TGTGCCAGCAGTTCCCCAGGGTCGGGGGGCTACACCTTC; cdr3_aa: CASSSPGSGGYTF
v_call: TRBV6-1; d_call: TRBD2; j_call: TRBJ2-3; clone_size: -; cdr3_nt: TGTGCCAGCAGTGGAGGGACTAGCGGTTCAGATACGCAGTATTTT; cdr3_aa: CASSGGTSGSDTQYF
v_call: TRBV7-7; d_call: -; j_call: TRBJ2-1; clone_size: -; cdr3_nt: TGTGCCAGCAGCTTTCGACCCTCCGACAATGAGCAGTTCTTC; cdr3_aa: CASSFRPSDNEQFF
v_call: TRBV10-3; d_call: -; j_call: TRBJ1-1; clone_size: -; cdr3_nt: TGTGCCATCAGTGGAGTTTCGGGGACTGAAGCTTTCTTT; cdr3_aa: CAISGVSGTEAFF
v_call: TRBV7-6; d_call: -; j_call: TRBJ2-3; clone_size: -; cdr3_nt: TGTGCCAGCAGCTTAGTGGGGACCCCAGTAGATACGCAGTATTTT; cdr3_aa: CASSLVGTPVDTQYF
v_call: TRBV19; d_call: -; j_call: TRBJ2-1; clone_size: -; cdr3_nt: TGTGCCAGCTACCGTCGAGGTGCCAATGAGCAGTTCTTC; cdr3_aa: CASYRRGANEQFF
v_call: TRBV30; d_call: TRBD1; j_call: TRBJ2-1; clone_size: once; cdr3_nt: TGTGCCTGGCACAGGGGGCACAATGAGCAGTTCTTC; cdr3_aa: CAWHRGHNEQFF
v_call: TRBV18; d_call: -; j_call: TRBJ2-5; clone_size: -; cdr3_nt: TGTGCCAGCTCACCCCGGGGATCGCAAGAGACCCAGTACTTC; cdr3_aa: CASSPRGSQETQYF
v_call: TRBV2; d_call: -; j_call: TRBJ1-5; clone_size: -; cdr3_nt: TGTGCCAGCAGTAAGATAGGCAATCAGCCCCAGCATTTT; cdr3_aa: CASSKIGNQPQHF
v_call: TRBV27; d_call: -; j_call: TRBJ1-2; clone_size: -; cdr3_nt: TGTGCCAGCAGTTTAGGGGCTGGGTATGGCTACACCTTC; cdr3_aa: CASSLGAGYGYTF
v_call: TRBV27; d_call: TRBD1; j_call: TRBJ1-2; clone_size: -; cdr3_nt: TGTGCCAGCAAGAATTGGACAGGGGGTGGCTACACCTTC; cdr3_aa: CASKNWTGGGYTF
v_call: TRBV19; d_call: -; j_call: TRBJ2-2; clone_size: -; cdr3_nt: TGTGCCAGTAGTATTTTCGACATAAACACCGGGGAGCTGTTTTTT; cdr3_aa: CASSIFDINTGELFF
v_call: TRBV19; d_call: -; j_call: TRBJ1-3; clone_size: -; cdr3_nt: TGTGCCAGTAGTCCCCCAGGGGAATCTGGAAACACCATATATTTT; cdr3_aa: CASSPPGESGNTIYF
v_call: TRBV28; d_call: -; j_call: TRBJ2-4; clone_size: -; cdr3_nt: TGTGCCAGCAGTTCCTTCGGAGTGGGGGCCAAAAACATTCAGTACTTC; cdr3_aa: CASSSFGVGAKNIQYF
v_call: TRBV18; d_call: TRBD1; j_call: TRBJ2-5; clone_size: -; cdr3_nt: TGTGCCAGCTCACCACAAGGACAGGGGTTGGGGACCCAGTACTTC; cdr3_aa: CASSPQGQGLGTQYF
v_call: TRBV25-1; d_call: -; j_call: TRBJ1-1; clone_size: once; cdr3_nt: TGTGCCAGCAGGCGTTCCGGGAACACTGAAGCTTTCTTT; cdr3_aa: CASRRSGNTEAFF